The T cell receptor (beta chain) under discussion was sequenced for a study of cytomegalovirus exposure and HLA in healthy donors. The germline V gene has CDR1 SEHNR and CDR2 FQNEAQ (reference sequence). The CDR3 is made up of 15 amino acids. With 5 bases clipped from V and 7 bases from J, the junction kept 11 bases outside the gene matches. The study ran its PCR with 60 Vbeta and 13 Jbeta primers. This table comes from immunoSEQ multiplex PCR, and its TCRdb copy is limited to in-frame clones, with some not included. The sample lists about 150,000 clones, approximately 79% occurring once. In regard to this clone: Antigen: not known.

The study, taken as a whole, reports: The authors later linked a missense DCLRE1C variant to TCR beta V- and J-gene trimming. Later analysis identified several of the most significant clusters that appeared linked to common viral pathogens. Across donors, sequencing depth was assumed by presence/absence analyses to be roughly uniform.

The V and J genes are TRBV7-9 and TRBJ1-5, with TRBD1 matching over 7 bases. Sequencing input: PBMCs. The sequence derives from a man between 18 and 29 years old in good health and CMV-seropositive. CDR3 amino acids: CASSLIGGANQPQHF. CDR3 sequence (DNA): TGTGCCAGCAGCCTGATAGGGGGCGCCAACCAGCCCCAGCATTTT.